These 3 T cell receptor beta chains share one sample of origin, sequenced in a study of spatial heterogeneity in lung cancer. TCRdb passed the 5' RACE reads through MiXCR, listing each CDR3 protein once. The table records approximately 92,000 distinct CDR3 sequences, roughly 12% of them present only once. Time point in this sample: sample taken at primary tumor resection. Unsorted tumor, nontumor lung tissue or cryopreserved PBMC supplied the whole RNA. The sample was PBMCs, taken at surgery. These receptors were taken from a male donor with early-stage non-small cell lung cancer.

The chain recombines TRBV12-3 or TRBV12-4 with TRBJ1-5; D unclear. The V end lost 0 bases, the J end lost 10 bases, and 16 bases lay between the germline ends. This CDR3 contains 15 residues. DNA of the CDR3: TGTGCCAGCAGTTTAGCTTCCGGACGGACGAATCCCCAGCATTTT. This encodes CASSLASGRTNPQHF.

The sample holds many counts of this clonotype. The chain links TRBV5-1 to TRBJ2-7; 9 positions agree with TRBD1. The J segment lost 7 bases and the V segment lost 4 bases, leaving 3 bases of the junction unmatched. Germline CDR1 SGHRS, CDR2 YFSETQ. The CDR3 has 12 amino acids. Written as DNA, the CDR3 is TGCGCCAGCAGCGCTGGACAGGGGGAGCAGTACTTC. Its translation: CASSAGQGEQYF.

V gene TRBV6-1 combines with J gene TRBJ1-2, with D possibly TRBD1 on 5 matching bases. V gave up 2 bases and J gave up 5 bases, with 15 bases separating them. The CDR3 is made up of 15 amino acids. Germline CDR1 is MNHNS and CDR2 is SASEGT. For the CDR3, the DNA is TGTGCCAGCAGTGAACAGGGACGGGACCGTTATGGCTACACCTTC. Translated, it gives CASSEQGRDRYGYTF.